This TCR beta chain was sequenced in a study of cytomegalovirus exposure and HLA in healthy donors (TCRdb year 2017). In the study overall: In an earlier analysis of under 750 of the donors, 250 to 350 Gb of sequence data and 100 million or so unique TCR beta sequences from approximately 180 million T cells were reported. The study used immunosequencing to profile the T cell repertoires of approximately 650 subjects and linked those repertoires to cytomegalovirus serostatus. In a later analysis, previously published TCR beta repertoires from about 670 donors were re-analyzed and high-resolution HLA genotyping was added so that TCR occurrence patterns could be studied. The study combined high-throughput TCR immunosequencing, statistical association of individual TCRs with disease status, and machine learning to predict cytomegalovirus infection status. The study aimed to test whether cataloging public T cell receptors could reveal signatures of past pathogen exposure. Both class I and class II loci were covered by HLA typing, at four-digit resolution. Besides the first cohort of approximately 710 subjects, a separate validation cohort made up of 95 to 150 different subjects was used. Roughly 300 gigabases of sequencing data and 70 million to 95 million unique TCR sequences made up an early release that covered approximately 650 HLA-typed donors. An earlier analysis of approximately 500 of the donors applied high-throughput TCR beta sequencing to assess whether each TCR beta V gene segment acted as functional or pseudogenic. Typing coverage differed by locus: A, B, C, DRB1 and DQB1 were typed in roughly 620-640 donors, DQA1 in about 510, DPA1 in 606, and DPB1 in approximately 450. In the later analysis, no new phenotypic data were used to find candidate immune exposures; instead, reliance was placed on TCR beta sequences and their occurrence across donors. Every repertoire in the discovery cohort had been generated on one and the same sequencing platform. Among 398 genotyped donors of the cohort, an average of about 240,000 unique TCR beta nucleotide sequences were sequenced per donor, around 20% of them non-productive. The genetic ancestry cluster associated with self-reported Caucasian donors included about 81% of the approximately 410 genotyped donors. A few DR-DQ haplotypes were treated as single units for association and clustering because of strong linkage in the cohort. A later genetic analysis used genome-wide SNP genotypes for about 60% of the roughly 670 donors, treating that subset as a discovery cohort. Alongside the repertoire data, information on donor age, sex, ethnicity and CMV serostatus was compiled. On the study overall, not on this receptor specifically: V-gene and J-gene trimming of TCR beta chains was associated with a missense DCLRE1C variant in a later genetic analysis, and the association was replicated in an independent cohort. In a later analysis, several top co-occurrence clusters were reported to appear linked to parvovirus B19, influenza, CMV and Epstein-Barr virus. A few of the identified cytomegalovirus-associated TCR beta chains were confirmed in vitro to be specific for cytomegalovirus antigens. Cytomegalovirus status was reported to be diagnosed by the classifier with high specificity and sensitivity in both the original and validation cohorts. The presence/absence analyses assumed that sequencing depth was roughly uniform across donors, and that assumption may not be true. According to a later analysis, TCR association rates differed among HLA loci, with DRB1 alleles showing the most associated TCRs and HLA-C alleles showing the fewest. In this cohort, only TCR beta chains were sequenced, and detectable features were limited by the absence of alpha or paired-chain data. When HLA alleles, especially DR and DQ, strongly co-occurred, attributing TCR associations to individual alleles was difficult. According to the authors, the approach could potentially be generalized to other disease states and immunological phenotypes. An earlier analysis of around 500 of the donors showed that most TCR beta V segments appeared in productive rearrangements either about 87% or about 30% of the time, which broadly matched IMGT annotations. A later analysis associated 16,951 TCR beta sequences with specific HLA alleles at a false discovery rate of 0.05. A later analysis found that HLA-associated TCR beta chains were more clonally expanded and had lower generation probabilities than equally common non-associated chains. A cluster of highly shared sequence variants was judged likely to be a technical artifact of the sequencing pipeline. The study listed over 150 TCR beta chains as associated with cytomegalovirus. Compared with the roughly 710-donor mean, donors in an Asian-associated ancestry cluster had fewer N-insertions in productive TCRs, according to a later genetic analysis. The only immune exposure information available for the cohort was CMV serostatus. HLA typing was unavailable for some donors at each locus, so association tests used only the typed subset. The 87-base-pair reads could not distinguish some IMGT-functional V segments, including TRBV6-2 and TRBV6-3, so those segments were excluded. A further reported finding was that TCR beta sequences accurately predicted the HLA-A and HLA-B alleles for most subjects in the first cohort. A later analysis found that most CMV-associated TCR beta chains appeared HLA-restricted, with HLA associations seemingly driven largely by CMV exposure. Linkage disequilibrium might explain the correlated functional status among segregating V segments, but an unknown experimental factor could not be excluded. Most TCR sequences were seen in very few donors, while some public TCRs were found in many individuals. Fewer than 20 rarely observed V segments, including chromosome 9 orphons, were excluded from the earlier analysis of several hundred of the donors because counts were too low.

In this sample, this clone turned up a few times. This receptor's antigen is unknown. No much larger clone is present one base from it, and per-base qualities are unavailable. The cohort comprised more than 550 healthy bone marrow donors. Cohort members were all nominally healthy when sampled, although unrecorded immune exposures were likely present. The donor was CMV seropositive and was included in the group of approximately 310 seropositive cohort members. A peripheral blood sample was collected from each donor, and TCR beta sequencing was performed on peripheral blood mononuclear cells. The Qiagen DNeasy Blood Extraction Kit was used to extract genomic DNA from the blood cell samples. Libraries were built with the immunoSEQ multiplex PCR assay. A mixture of 60 forward primers for TCR Vbeta segments and 13 reverse primers for TCR Jbeta segments was used in the multiplex PCR. The CDR3 region of rearranged TCR beta genes was amplified from genomic DNA with a multiplex PCR assay. Amplified TCR beta libraries were sequenced as 87-base-pair reads on the Illumina HiSeq System. Under the source paper's analysis protocol: In a later analysis, 77 million or so unique TCR beta chains were counted across the roughly 670 repertoires, and approximately 11 million of these chains were shared by at least two donors. Raw reads were error-corrected and collapsed into unique sequences with a nearest-neighbor algorithm that merged closely related sequences to remove PCR and sequencing errors. CDR3 sequences were aligned to IMGT reference sequences to assign V, D and J gene segments. For a sequence to be retained, at least a six-nucleotide match to both a V gene segment and a J gene segment was required. A rearrangement counted as productive if the CDR3 had no stop codons and remained in frame with V and J, and every other rearrangement counted as non-productive. CDR3 was defined by IMGT convention, running from the second conserved V-encoded cysteine to the conserved J-encoded phenylalanine. The earlier analysis of some 600 of the donors excluded sequences that lacked an unambiguous match to a single V gene segment. An earlier analysis of 450 to 650 of the donors called V segments functional above 56.7% productive rearrangements and segregating when the between-donor standard deviation exceeded 5%. To diagnose cytomegalovirus status from the catalog of TCR beta chain sequences, a statistical classification framework was built. V and J gene assignment, in a later analysis, came from comparing TCR nucleotide sequences with IMGT/GENE-DB human TR gene sequences. The TCRdist pipeline was used in a later analysis to assign CDR3 sequences and most-parsimonious VDJ recombination scenarios. In a later analysis, each TCR beta chain was defined by its CDR3 amino acid sequence together with its V-gene family, and reads without a unique V-gene family were excluded. In a later analysis, nearly 600 highly shared, low-generation-probability nucleotide sequences were removed to address suspected cross-contamination and a sequencing artifact. A later analysis calculated a clonal expansion index for each public chain from normalized within-repertoire ranks of inferred template counts. Generation probabilities in a later analysis came from a VDJ recombination model fitted to out-of-frame rearrangements, and those results were checked against IGoR. Hypergeometric tests were used in a later analysis to score TCR-TCR, TCR-HLA and TCR-CMV co-occurrence, with a repertoire-size bias correction applied to the TCR pairs. A later analysis estimated false discovery rates by permuting HLA or CMV assignments 20 times. In a later analysis, co-occurring TCRs were grouped using DBSCAN, with TCRdist sequence similarity added in when clustering inside HLA-allele-positive subsets. Repertoires with fewer than 30,000 or more than 120,000 public chains were left out of co-occurrence clustering, as were a handful of repertoires with anomalous nucleotide sharing. TCRdb limited this immuneACCESS table to in-frame rearrangements with V and J called. A share of clones is missing; checked studies link under half to unresolved V genes, and the rest is unexplained. Clone size and V and J calls were adopted from that table, with D and trimming inferred from the DNA. This sample holds 200,000 or so clones; 80% to 85% were observed only once. 6.5% of the sample is taken by the ten largest.

V lost 1 base and J lost 5 bases; the stretch between them is 8 bases long. Including cysteine and phenylalanine, the CDR3 has 14 amino acids. Only the CDR3 region is kept as DNA, spanning 42 bases read in frame from base 1. The germline V gene provides CDR1 ENHRY and CDR2 SYGVKD. The sample consisted of PBMCs. The receptor chain draws on TRBV10-3 and TRBJ2-2; TRBD1 might be the D gene, on 5 matching bases. This receptor was obtained from a woman between 45 and 65 years old in good health and CMV-seropositive. The nucleotide sequence reads as follows: TGTGCCATCAGTGAGTTGCAGGGAACCGGGGAGCTGTTTTTT. This gives the protein CAISELQGTGELFF.